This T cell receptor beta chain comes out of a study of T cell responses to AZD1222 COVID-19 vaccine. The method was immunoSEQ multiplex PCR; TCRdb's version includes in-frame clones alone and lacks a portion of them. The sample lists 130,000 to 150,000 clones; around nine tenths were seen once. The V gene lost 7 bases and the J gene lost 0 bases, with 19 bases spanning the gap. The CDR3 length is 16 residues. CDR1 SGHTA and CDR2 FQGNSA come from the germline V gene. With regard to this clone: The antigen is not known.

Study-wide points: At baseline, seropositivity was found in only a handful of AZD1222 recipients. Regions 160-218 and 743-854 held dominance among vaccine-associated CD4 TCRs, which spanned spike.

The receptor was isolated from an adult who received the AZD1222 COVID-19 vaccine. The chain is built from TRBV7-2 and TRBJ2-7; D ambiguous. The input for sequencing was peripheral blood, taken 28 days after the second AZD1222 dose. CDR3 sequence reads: CASTPQYGRISYEQYF. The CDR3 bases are TGTGCCAGCACCCCTCAGTACGGCAGAATCTCCTACGAGCAGTACTTC. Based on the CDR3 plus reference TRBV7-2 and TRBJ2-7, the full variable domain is GAGVSQSPSNKVTEKGKDVELRCDPISGHTALYWYRQSLGQGLEFLIYFQGNSAPDKSGLPSDRFSAERTGGSVSTLTIQRTQQEDSAVYLCASTPQYGRISYEQYFGPGTRLTVT.